Below, 16 T cell receptor beta chains from the same sample are listed, as sequenced in a study of response to subunit inactivated influenza vaccine. TCRdb independently ran MiXCR on the RT-PCR reads; one entry per CDR3 protein. The table shows 700,000 to 800,000 distinct CDR3 sequences, with around 18% occurring only once. Here the sequenced sample was PBMCs from blood, taken roughly 5 days after vaccination. These receptors all come from a middle-aged man who received an inactivated influenza vaccine.

There are a few counts of this clonotype. The rearrangement joins TRBV12-3 or TRBV12-4 to TRBJ2-1, with no clear D. Trimming shortened V by 5 bases and J by 15 bases, and 17 bases separated the two germline ends. The length of the CDR3 is 12 residues. The CDR3 DNA follows: TGTGCCAGCAGTCCTGGACCCACAACCCGGTTCTTC. Its translation is CASSPGPTTRFF.

The chain's CDR3 is CASSLSVAGGAQYF. Here the CDR3 DNA reads TGTGCCAGCAGTTTATCGGTGGCGGGGGGGGCCCAGTACTTC. V gene TRBV27 combines with J gene TRBJ2-5; 9 bases are a match to TRBD2. V gave up 0 bases and J gave up 9 bases; unmatched junction bases: 5. The CDR3 totals 14 residues. From germline, CDR1 is MNHEY and CDR2 SMNVEV (reference sequence).

The chain joins TRBV27 to TRBJ2-2; TRBD2 aligns across 9 bases. After removal of 6 bases from V and 0 bases from J, the junction contained 2 bases not matched to a gene. The V gene's germline CDR1 is MNHEY and CDR2 SMNVEV (reference sequence). The CDR3 sequence is 15 residues long. CDR3 sequence reads: CASSRLAANTGELFF. Written as DNA, the CDR3 is TGTGCCAGCAGCCGACTAGCGGCGAACACCGGGGAGCTGTTTTTT.

This clonotype was detected ten times or more. The chain combines TRBV3-1 with TRBJ2-7; D might be TRBD2 (6 bases). The CDR3 runs 13 residues. CDR1 and CDR2 from the germline V gene are LGHDT and YNNKEL (reference sequence). With 6 bases removed from V and 0 bases from J, the gap between germline ends came to 9 bases. CDR3 region: CASRRDGSYEQYF. The CDR3 DNA follows: TGTGCCAGCAGGCGGGACGGCTCCTACGAGCAGTACTTC.

V gene TRBV7-2 combines with J gene TRBJ2-7; D might be TRBD2 (5 bases). Germline values: CDR1 SGHTA, CDR2 FQGNSA. V lost 5 bases and J lost 2, with 13 bases in between. There are 14 residues in the CDR3. The CDR3 DNA is TGTGCCAGCAGCCCGCCCGGGGTCGCCTACGAGCAGTACTTC. Its translation is CASSPPGVAYEQYF.

The chain couples TRBV24-1 to TRBJ1-4; TRBD1 agrees at 8 bases. The CDR3 runs to 16 residues. The J segment lost 4 bases and the V segment lost 4 bases, leaving 7 bases of the junction unmatched. Germline CDR1 and CDR2: KGHDR and SFDVKD. The CDR3 is CATSDGQGLFNEKLFF. The CDR3 DNA sequence: TGTGCCACCAGTGACGGACAGGGTTTATTTAATGAAAAACTGTTTTTT.

The CDR3 spells CASSLPSGSDIQYF. For the CDR3, the DNA is TGTGCCAGCAGCTTACCTAGCGGGAGCGACATTCAGTACTTC. This rearrangement joins TRBV7-9 to TRBJ2-4; 10 positions match TRBD2. V was clipped by 2 bases and J by 8 bases; unmatched bases: 3. Germline V gene lookup returns CDR1 SEHNR and CDR2 FQNEAQ (reference sequence). CDR3 length: 14 amino acids.

Regarding this clonotype: One end of the junction does not line up with germline, which may come from a read error. This sequence joins TRBV5-6 and TRBJ2-7, with TRBD2 matching 7 bases. CDR3 size: 15 residues. The V gene's germline CDR1 is SGHDT and CDR2 YYEEEE. In DNA, the CDR3 is TGTGCCAGCAGTAACCGGGGGGTTTTGTCCTACGAGCGGTACTTC. Its translation is CASSNRGVLSYERYF.

The CDR3 nucleotides are TGTGCCAGCAGTAAACAGGGGGCAGGGAATCAGCCCCAGCATTTT. Its translation: CASSKQGAGNQPQHF. The chain combines TRBV28 with TRBJ1-5; TRBD1 agrees at 9 bases. With V trimmed by 5 bases and J by 4 bases, 6 bases remained unmatched. The CDR3 extends over 15 amino acids. Germline V CDR1 and CDR2: MDHEN, SYDVKM.

This clonotype was counted between two and nine times. The genes are TRBV20-1 and TRBJ2-1; D may be TRBD2 (6 bases). Germline assignment: CDR1 DFQATT and CDR2 SNEGSKA (reference sequence). Trimming stripped 3 bases from V and 7 bases from J, with 19 bases between. This CDR3 spans 15 amino acids. The CDR3 bases are TGCAGTGCTAGGTCCCGGGGGAACATGCAAAATGAGCAGTTCTTC. It encodes CSARSRGNMQNEQFF.

The sample holds many counts of this clonotype. This CDR3 is CASSLTAGASQETQYF. The CDR3 region has the DNA TGTGCCAGCAGCTTAACAGCGGGAGCGTCCCAAGAGACCCAGTACTTC. The V call is TRBV7-2, the J call TRBJ2-5, with 8 bases matching TRBD2. The V and J ends lost 2 bases and 1 base, in that order; junction bases with no gene match: 6. Germline V gene sequence: CDR1 SGHTA, CDR2 FQGNSA. The CDR3 spans 16 residues.

The chain joins TRBV7-2 to TRBJ2-1; D gene ambiguous. V was shortened by 1 base and J by 5 bases, with 12 bases between the two germline ends. CDR1 is SGHTA, CDR2 FQGNSA, per germline. The CDR3 is 15 amino acids. In nucleotides, the CDR3 is TGTGCCAGCAGCTTAGAGTCGGCCAGCCACAATGAGCAGTTCTTC. Protein product: CASSLESASHNEQFF.

This clonotype was seen repeatedly, ten times or more. This chain uses TRBV20-1 with TRBJ2-3, with 10 bases aligning to TRBD2. The CDR3 length is 16 residues. Germline assignment: CDR1 DFQATT and CDR2 SNEGSKA (reference sequence). The J segment lost 0 bases and the V segment lost 2 bases, leaving 5 bases of the junction unmatched. The CDR3 DNA follows: TGCAGTGCTAGACCCGTAGCGGGAGGAAGCACAGATACGCAGTATTTT. This sequence encodes CSARPVAGGSTDTQYF.

V gene TRBV27 combines with J gene TRBJ2-1; 11 nucleotides agree with TRBD2. CDR3 length: 16 amino acids. CDR1 and CDR2 (germline): MNHEY, SMNVEV (reference sequence). The V and J ends lost 3 bases and 10 bases, in that order; junction bases with no gene match: 11. The DNA for the CDR3 is TGTGCCAGCAGTTTTGCACTAGCGGGAGCTTACAGAGAGCAGTTCTTC. Translating gives CASSFALAGAYREQFF.

A few counts support this clonotype. This chain links TRBV6-1 with TRBJ2-5; 12 nucleotides align to TRBD1. Trimming took 7 bases from V and 5 from J; bases not matched to a gene: 8. In germline, CDR1 is MNHNS, CDR2 SASEGT. The CDR3 runs to 15 residues. CDR3 region: CASTWGQGAGETQYF. Here the CDR3 DNA reads TGTGCCAGCACCTGGGGACAGGGGGCCGGGGAGACCCAGTACTTC.

The rearrangement joins TRBV7-3 to TRBJ2-7, with D hard to call. The CDR3 is 15 residues long. The germline V gene encodes CDR1 SGHTA and CDR2 FQGTGA. The ends were cut back, 2 bases at V and 5 bases at J, with 16 bases in the middle. The CDR3 nucleotides read TGTGCCAGCAGCTTAGATCCCCGCCCTGAGAACGAGCAGTACTTC. Its translation: CASSLDPRPENEQYF.